This T cell receptor beta chain was found in a study of T cell changes during pregnancy in multiple sclerosis. Some clones are missing from TCRdb's copy, which holds only in-frame ones; the method was immunoSEQ multiplex PCR. The sample shows about 46,000 clones, around 93% of them seen only once. The germline V gene encodes CDR1 SGHTA and CDR2 FQGTGA. V dropped 3 bases and J dropped 0 bases, with 6 bases sitting between them. This CDR3 is built from 13 residues. The chain has TRBV7-3 and TRBJ2-7; weak D call: TRBD2 (5 bases). This sequence was found in a female donor with multiple sclerosis, enrolled in a pregnancy study. Sequences were derived from CD8+ T cells from peripheral blood mononuclear cells, sampled in the second trimester of pregnancy. The CDR3 protein is CASSFGDSYEQYF. CDR3 nucleotides: TGTGCCAGCAGCTTCGGGGACTCCTACGAGCAGTACTTC.